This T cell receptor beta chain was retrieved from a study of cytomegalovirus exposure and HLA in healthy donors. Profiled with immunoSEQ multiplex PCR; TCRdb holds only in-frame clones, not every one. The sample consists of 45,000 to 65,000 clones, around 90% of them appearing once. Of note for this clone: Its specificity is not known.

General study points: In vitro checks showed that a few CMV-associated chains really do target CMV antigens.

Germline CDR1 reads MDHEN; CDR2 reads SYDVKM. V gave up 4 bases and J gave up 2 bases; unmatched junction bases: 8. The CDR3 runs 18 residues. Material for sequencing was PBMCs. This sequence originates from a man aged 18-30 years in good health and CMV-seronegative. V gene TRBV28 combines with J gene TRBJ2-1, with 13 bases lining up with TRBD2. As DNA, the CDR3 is TGTGCCAGCAGTTCACAGGGAACTAGCGGGAGGGCCTACAATGAGCAGTTCTTC. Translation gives CASSSQGTSGRAYNEQFF.